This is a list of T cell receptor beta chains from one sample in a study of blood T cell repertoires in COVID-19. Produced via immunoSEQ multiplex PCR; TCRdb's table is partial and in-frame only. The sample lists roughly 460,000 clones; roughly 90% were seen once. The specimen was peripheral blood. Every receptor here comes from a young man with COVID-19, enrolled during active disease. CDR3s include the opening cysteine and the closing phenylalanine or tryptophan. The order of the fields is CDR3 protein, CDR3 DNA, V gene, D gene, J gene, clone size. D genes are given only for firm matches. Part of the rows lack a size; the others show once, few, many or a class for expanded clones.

CASSQDSGVEQYF TGTGCCAGCAGCCAAGATTCGGGAGTCGAGCAGTACTTC TRBV3-1/TRBV3-2 NA TRBJ2-7 NA
CASSINGAVLNTGELFF TGTGCCAGTAGTATAAATGGGGCAGTCCTAAACACCGGGGAGCTGTTTTTT TRBV19 NA TRBJ2-2 NA
CASSPRGGASYEQYF TGTGCCAGCAGCCCGCGGGGGGGGGCTTCCTACGAGCAGTACTTC TRBV7-2 TRBD2 TRBJ2-7 NA
CASTRGLNTEAFF TGTGCCAGCACCAGGGGGCTGAACACTGAAGCTTTCTTT TRBV12-3/TRBV12-4 TRBD1 TRBJ1-1 NA
CASSPRIVGRSTGELFF TGTGCCAGCAGCCCAAGGATAGTGGGGAGGTCCACCGGGGAGCTGTTTTTT TRBV3-1/TRBV3-2 NA TRBJ2-2 few
CASSLDRESYEQYF TGTGCCAGCAGCTTGGACAGGGAGTCCTACGAGCAGTACTTC TRBV5-6 NA TRBJ2-7 NA
CASSLAVGTEAFF TGTGCCAGCAGCTTAGCTGTCGGCACTGAAGCTTTCTTT TRBV7-8 NA TRBJ1-1 NA
CASKKEAGGDTQYF TGCGCCAGCAAAAAGGAAGCGGGAGGAGATACGCAGTATTTT TRBV5-1 TRBD2 TRBJ2-3 NA
CASSLQRGLSYNEQFF TGTGCCAGCAGCTTACAGCGGGGCCTCTCCTACAATGAGCAGTTCTTC TRBV5-5 TRBD2 TRBJ2-1 NA
CASSVAGRGNTIYF TGTGCCAGCAGCGTAGCAGGGCGGGGAAACACCATATATTTT TRBV9 NA TRBJ1-3 once
CASIRTSGNESLSSYNEQFF TGTGCCAGCATAAGGACTAGCGGAAATGAGTCTCTGAGCTCCTACAATGAGCAGTTCTTC TRBV21-1 NA TRBJ2-1 NA
CATSDPEAGGYTGELFF TGTGCCACCAGTGATCCCGAAGCGGGAGGGTACACCGGGGAGCTGTTTTTT TRBV24-1 TRBD2 TRBJ2-2 NA
CASSRQGEGNNEQFF TGTGCCAGCAGCCGACAGGGGGAGGGAAACAATGAGCAGTTCTTC TRBV4-2 TRBD1 TRBJ2-1 NA
CASSVAGLGTSQETQYF TGTGCCAGCAGCGTAGCTGGACTAGGGACGTCACAAGAGACCCAGTACTTC TRBV9 TRBD2 TRBJ2-5 NA
CASSRAGGPYSNQPQHF TGTGCCAGCTCCCGAGCGGGGGGCCCGTATAGCAATCAGCCCCAGCATTTT TRBV18 NA TRBJ1-5 once
CASSLNSVYSGANVLTF TGTGCCAGCAGCTTAAATTCCGTTTACTCTGGGGCCAACGTCCTGACTTTC TRBV7-9 NA TRBJ2-6 NA
CASSLDPGGYEQYF TGCGCCAGCAGCTTGGATCCAGGGGGCTACGAGCAGTACTTC TRBV5-1 TRBD1 TRBJ2-7 NA
CASSGRDRDQSEQYF TGTGCCAGCAGCGGCCGGGACAGGGATCAATCCGAGCAGTACTTC TRBV5-4 TRBD1 TRBJ2-7 NA
CAWALVASYEQYF TGTGCCTGGGCCCTTGTGGCCTCCTACGAGCAGTACTTC TRBV30 NA TRBJ2-7 NA
CASTDRGLYEQYF TGTGCCAGCACCGACAGGGGGCTCTACGAGCAGTACTTC TRBV2 TRBD1 TRBJ2-7 NA
CASSLVGEGQETQYF TGCGCCAGCAGCTTGGTCGGAGAAGGTCAAGAGACCCAGTACTTC TRBV5-1 NA TRBJ2-5 NA
CASSPGRGPQETQYF TGTGCCAGCAGCCCAGGGCGGGGGCCCCAAGAGACCCAGTACTTC TRBV4-2 NA TRBJ2-5 NA
CASSQGNGGSGETQYF TGTGCCAGCAGCCAAGGGAACGGGGGTTCGGGAGAGACCCAGTACTTC TRBV3-1/TRBV3-2 NA TRBJ2-5 NA
CASSLLAGKLGQETQYF TGCGCCAGCAGCTTGCTAGCGGGCAAACTCGGGCAAGAGACCCAGTACTTC TRBV5-1 TRBD2 TRBJ2-5 NA
CASSWASGRGEQYF TGTGCCAGCAGCTGGGCTAGCGGGAGAGGGGAGCAGTACTTC TRBV11-3 TRBD2 TRBJ2-7 NA
CASSYTLANSYNEQFF TGCGCCAGCAGCTATACACTAGCGAACTCCTACAATGAGCAGTTCTTC TRBV5-1 TRBD2 TRBJ2-1 NA
CASSESAGGSRETQYF TGTGCCAGCAGTGAATCGGCCGGGGGGTCTCGGGAGACCCAGTACTTC TRBV6-1 TRBD2 TRBJ2-5 NA
CASSLRTSGSTGELFF TGCGCCAGCAGCCTCCGGACTAGCGGGTCCACCGGGGAGCTGTTTTTT TRBV4-1 TRBD2 TRBJ2-2 few
CASSFSGGTDTQYF TGCGCCAGCAGCTTTTCGGGAGGCACAGATACGCAGTATTTT TRBV5-1 NA TRBJ2-3 NA
CASLKQGHPKAFF TGTGCCAGCTTAAAACAGGGGCACCCTAAAGCTTTCTTT TRBV2 TRBD1 TRBJ1-1 NA
CASSPGGSSYEQYF TGTGCCAGCAGCCCGGGTGGCAGCTCCTACGAGCAGTACTTC TRBV3-1/TRBV3-2 NA TRBJ2-7 once
CASSRRQGWETQYF TGTGCCAGCAGCCGAAGACAGGGCTGGGAGACCCAGTACTTC TRBV6-5 TRBD1 TRBJ2-5 NA
CASSPGRGPARVLTF TGCGCCAGCAGCCCAGGGAGGGGACCAGCTAGGGTCCTGACTTTC TRBV4-1 TRBD2 TRBJ2-6 few
CATDRGQVNTEAFF TGTGCCACCGATCGGGGACAAGTGAACACTGAAGCTTTCTTT TRBV24-1 NA TRBJ1-1 once
CASSYSGRGVSYTF TGTGCCAGCAGTTACTCCGGCAGGGGCGTGAGCTACACCTTC TRBV6-5 NA TRBJ1-2 NA
CASSETAGSRSVF TGTGCCAGCAGCGAGACGGCTGGGAGTAGAAGTGTCTTC TRBV9 NA TRBJ1-2 once
CAGAPSGGAGEQFF TGTGCCGGAGCTCCTAGCGGGGGGGCCGGGGAGCAGTTCTTC TRBV2 TRBD2 TRBJ2-1 NA
CASSQDPGGRYEQYF TGCGCCAGCAGCCAAGATCCTGGGGGCAGGTACGAGCAGTACTTC TRBV4-1 NA TRBJ2-7 NA
CSVEGGETYNEQFF TGCAGCGTTGAAGGAGGAGAGACCTACAATGAGCAGTTCTTC TRBV29-1 NA TRBJ2-1 NA
CASSGFSGGPYNEQFF TGTGCCAGCAGTGGATTCAGCGGGGGCCCTTACAATGAGCAGTTCTTC TRBV25-1 TRBD2 TRBJ2-1 NA
CASSQGQTYGYTF TGTGCCAGCAGCCAGGGACAGACATATGGCTACACCTTC TRBV14 TRBD1 TRBJ1-2 few
CASSLGTGGTDTQYF TGTGCCAGCAGCCTAGGGACAGGGGGCACAGATACGCAGTATTTT TRBV5-4 TRBD1 TRBJ2-3 NA
CASSEETFQTQYF TGTGCCAGCAGTGAAGAGACTTTCCAGACCCAGTACTTC TRBV2 NA TRBJ2-5 NA
CASSPGLAPYQETQYF TGTGCCAGCTCACCAGGACTAGCGCCATATCAAGAGACCCAGTACTTC TRBV18 TRBD2 TRBJ2-5 NA
CASSSTGTGFYEQYF TGTGCCAGCAGCTCTACCGGGACAGGTTTCTACGAGCAGTACTTC TRBV7-9 TRBD1 TRBJ2-7 NA